The source of this T cell receptor (beta chain) is a study of CD8 T cells in Susac syndrome. Overall study context: At the time of blood draw, patients with Susac syndrome were therapy-naive, receiving corticosteroids, or receiving intravenous immunoglobulin alone.

Random hexamers were used to reverse transcribe the RNA input (roughly 0.5 to 1 ug). Amplification of TCR beta CDR3 across 54 Vbeta and 13 Jbeta was performed with immunoSEQ multiplex PCR. In TCRdb, the immunoSEQ multiplex PCR reads were re-called with MiXCR into one record per CDR3 protein. The sample records 70,000 to 95,000 distinct CDR3 sequences, nearly 95% being singletons. CDR1 and CDR2 from the germline V gene are MNHEY and SMNVEV (reference sequence). V dropped 6 bases and J dropped 3; count of bases not matched to a gene: 7. The CDR3 runs to 14 residues. This rearrangement joins TRBV27 to TRBJ2-7; 8 positions agree with TRBD1. The clonotype comes from a human donor with Susac syndrome. The sample taken for sequencing was CD8+ T cells from PBMCs. The CDR3 DNA reads as TGTGCCAGCAGCCTGGGACAGGACCACTACGAGCAGTACTTC. Translation gives CASSLGQDHYEQYF.